This record covers a single TCR beta chain. Its specificity is not known. This sample was included in a study of beta chain features in type 1 diabetes. Findings and caveats of the study: Type 1 diabetes patients showed a moderate but significant shortening of TCRB CDR3s in all four CD4+ subsets.

Expressed TCRB transcripts were sequenced because the entire RNA isolate underwent reverse transcription. TCRdb's table, derived via immunoSEQ multiplex PCR, lists solely in-frame clones and lacks some. The sample yields roughly 730,000 clones, about an eighth seen once. The CDR3 is 12 residues long. Trimming stripped 8 bases from V and 1 base from J, with 8 bases between. CDR1 and CDR2 from the germline V gene are MDHEN and SYDVKM. This TCR came from a man younger than 35 with type 1 diabetes. The sequencing input was naive CD4+ T cells from blood. The chain couples TRBV28 to TRBJ1-2; no clear D. The CDR3 region is CASSVINYGYTF. CDR3 nucleotides: TGTGCCAGCTCCGTCATTAACTATGGCTACACCTTC.